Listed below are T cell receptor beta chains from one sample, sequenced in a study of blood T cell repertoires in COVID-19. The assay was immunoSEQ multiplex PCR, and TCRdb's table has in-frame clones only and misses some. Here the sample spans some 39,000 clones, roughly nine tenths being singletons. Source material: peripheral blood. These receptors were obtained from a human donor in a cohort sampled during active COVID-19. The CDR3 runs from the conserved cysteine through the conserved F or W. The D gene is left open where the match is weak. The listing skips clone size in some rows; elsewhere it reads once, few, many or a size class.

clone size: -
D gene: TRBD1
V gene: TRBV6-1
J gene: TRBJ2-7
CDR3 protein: CASSEVWTGGEQYF
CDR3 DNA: TGTGCCAGCAGTGAAGTTTGGACAGGGGGCGAGCAGTACTTC

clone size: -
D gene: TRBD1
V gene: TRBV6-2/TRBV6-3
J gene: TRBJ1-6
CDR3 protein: CASSYSQGSSPLHF
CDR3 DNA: TGTGCCAGCAGTTACTCACAGGGGAGTTCACCCCTCCACTTT

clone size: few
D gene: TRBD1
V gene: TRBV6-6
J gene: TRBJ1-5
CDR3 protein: CASSYRGRFDQPQHF
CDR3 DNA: TGTGCCAGCAGTTACAGGGGGCGGTTCGATCAGCCCCAGCATTTT

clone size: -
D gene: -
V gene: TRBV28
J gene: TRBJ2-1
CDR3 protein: CASSLVRNEQFF
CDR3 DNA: TGTGCCAGCAGTTTAGTTCGTAATGAGCAGTTCTTC

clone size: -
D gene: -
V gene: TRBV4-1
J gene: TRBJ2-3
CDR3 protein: CASSRDRYTDTQYF
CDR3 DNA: TGCGCCAGCAGCCGAGACAGATACACAGATACGCAGTATTTT

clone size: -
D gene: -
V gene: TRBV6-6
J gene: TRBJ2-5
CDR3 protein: CASSHSQETQYF
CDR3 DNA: TGTGCCAGCAGTCACAGCCAAGAGACCCAGTACTTC

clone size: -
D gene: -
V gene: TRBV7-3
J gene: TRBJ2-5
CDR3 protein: CASSSTGGSETQYF
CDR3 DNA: TGTGCCAGCAGCTCTACTGGGGGGAGCGAGACCCAGTACTTC

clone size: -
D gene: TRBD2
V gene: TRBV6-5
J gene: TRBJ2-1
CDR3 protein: CASRPLAGSYNEQFF
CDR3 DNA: TGTGCCAGCAGGCCGCTAGCGGGGAGCTACAATGAGCAGTTCTTC

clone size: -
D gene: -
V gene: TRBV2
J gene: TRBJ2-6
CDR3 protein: CASSAQSDLTF
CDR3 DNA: TGTGCCAGCAGTGCGCAGTCTGATCTGACTTTC

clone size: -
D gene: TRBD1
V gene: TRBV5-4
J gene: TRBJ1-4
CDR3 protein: CASSQRQGTNEKLFF
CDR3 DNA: TGTGCCAGCAGCCAAAGACAGGGAACTAATGAAAAACTGTTTTTT

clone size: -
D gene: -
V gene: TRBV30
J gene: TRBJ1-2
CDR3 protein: CAWPPGYGYTF
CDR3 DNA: TGTGCCTGGCCTCCAGGCTATGGCTACACCTTC

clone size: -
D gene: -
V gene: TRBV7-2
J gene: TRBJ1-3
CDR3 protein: CASSLGAFSGNTIYF
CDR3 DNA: TGTGCCAGCAGCTTAGGGGCGTTCTCTGGAAACACCATATATTTT

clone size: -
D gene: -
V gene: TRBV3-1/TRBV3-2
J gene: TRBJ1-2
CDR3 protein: CASSQDGSYGYTF
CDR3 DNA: TGTGCCAGCAGCCAAGACGGGAGCTATGGCTACACCTTC

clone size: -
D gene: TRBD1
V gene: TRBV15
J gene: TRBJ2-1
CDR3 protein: CATSWGQGLSEQFF
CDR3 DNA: TGTGCCACCAGCTGGGGACAGGGGTTGAGTGAGCAGTTCTTC

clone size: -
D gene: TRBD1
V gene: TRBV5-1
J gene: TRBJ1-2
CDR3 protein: CASSLVDRGDYGYTF
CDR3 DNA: TGCGCCAGCAGCTTGGTGGACAGGGGTGACTATGGCTACACCTTC

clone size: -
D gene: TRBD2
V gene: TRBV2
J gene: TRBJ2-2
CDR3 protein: CASTLRASGMATGELFF
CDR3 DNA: TGTGCCAGCACCCTAAGGGCTAGCGGGATGGCGACCGGGGAGCTGTTTTTT

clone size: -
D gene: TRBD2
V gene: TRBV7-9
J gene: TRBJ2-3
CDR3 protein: CASSSERGVSTDTQYF
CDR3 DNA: TGTGCCAGCAGCTCGGAGCGGGGGGTAAGCACAGATACGCAGTATTTT

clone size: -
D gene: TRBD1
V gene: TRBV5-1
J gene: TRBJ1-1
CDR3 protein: CASSFGDTGGTEAFF
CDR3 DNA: TGCGCCAGCAGCTTTGGGGACACAGGGGGCACTGAAGCTTTCTTT

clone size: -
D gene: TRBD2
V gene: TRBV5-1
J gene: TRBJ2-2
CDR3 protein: CASSQGPRGGTGELFF
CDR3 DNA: TGCGCCAGCAGCCAGGGACCCCGGGGGGGCACCGGGGAGCTGTTTTTT

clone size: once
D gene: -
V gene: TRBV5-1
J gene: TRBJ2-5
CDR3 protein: CASSLGPRETQYF
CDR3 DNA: TGCGCCAGCAGCTTGGGTCCGAGGGAGACCCAGTACTTC

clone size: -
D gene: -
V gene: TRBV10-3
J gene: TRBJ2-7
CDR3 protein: CAISDRPGFPYEQYF
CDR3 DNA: TGTGCCATCAGTGATCGTCCAGGTTTCCCCTACGAGCAGTACTTC

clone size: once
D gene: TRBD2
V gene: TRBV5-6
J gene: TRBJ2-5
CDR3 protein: CASSLGPGLAGVGETQYF
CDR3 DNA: TGTGCCAGCAGCTTGGGACCGGGACTAGCGGGAGTCGGGGAGACCCAGTACTTC

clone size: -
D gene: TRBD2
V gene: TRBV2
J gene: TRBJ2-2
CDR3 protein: CASSDRTREPGELFF
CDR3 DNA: TGTGCCAGCAGTGATAGGACTAGGGAACCCGGGGAGCTGTTTTTT

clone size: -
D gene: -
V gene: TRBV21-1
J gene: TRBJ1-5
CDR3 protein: CASSRNTGATLNQPQHF
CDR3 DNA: TGTGCCAGCAGCAGAAATACAGGGGCCACGTTAAATCAGCCCCAGCATTTT

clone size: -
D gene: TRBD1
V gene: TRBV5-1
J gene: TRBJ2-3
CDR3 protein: CASSRRDRTTDTQYF
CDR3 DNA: TGCGCCAGCAGCAGACGGGACAGGACCACAGATACGCAGTATTTT

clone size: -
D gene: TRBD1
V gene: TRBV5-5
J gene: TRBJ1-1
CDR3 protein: CASSPGTGNYMSEAFF
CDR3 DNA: TGTGCCAGCAGCCCCGGGACAGGCAATTATATGTCTGAAGCTTTCTTT

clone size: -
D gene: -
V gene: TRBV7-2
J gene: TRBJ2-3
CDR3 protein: CASSRRDNPSTDTQYF
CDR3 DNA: TGTGCCAGCAGCCGTCGGGACAATCCTAGTACAGATACGCAGTATTTT

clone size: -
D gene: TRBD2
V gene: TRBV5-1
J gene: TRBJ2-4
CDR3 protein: CASSSGGQRDIQYF
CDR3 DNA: TGCGCCAGCTCCTCGGGAGGTCAGCGGGACATTCAGTACTTC

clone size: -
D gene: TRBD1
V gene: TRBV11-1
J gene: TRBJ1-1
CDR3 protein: CASRPRQGETEAFF
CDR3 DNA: TGTGCCAGCAGACCTAGACAGGGGGAGACTGAAGCTTTCTTT

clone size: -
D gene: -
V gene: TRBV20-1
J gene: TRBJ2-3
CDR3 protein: CSASPSRVSDTQYF
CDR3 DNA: TGCAGTGCTAGTCCATCACGGGTGTCAGATACGCAGTATTTT

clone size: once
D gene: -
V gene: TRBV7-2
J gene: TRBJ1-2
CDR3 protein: CASTLGTGVHLHNYGYTF
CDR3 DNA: TGTGCCAGCACCCTAGGGACGGGGGTCCACCTTCATAACTATGGCTACACCTTC

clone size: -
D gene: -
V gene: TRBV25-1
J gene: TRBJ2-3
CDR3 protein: CASSDPLSPTDTQYF
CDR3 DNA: TGTGCCAGCAGTGACCCCCTGAGTCCCACAGATACGCAGTATTTT

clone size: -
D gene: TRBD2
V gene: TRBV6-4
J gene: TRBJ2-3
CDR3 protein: CASSPAGGGTDTQYF
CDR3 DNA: TGTGCCAGCAGTCCCGCGGGGGGGGGCACAGATACGCAGTATTTT

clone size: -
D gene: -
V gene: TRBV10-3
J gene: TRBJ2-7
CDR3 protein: CAISDTTVQYF
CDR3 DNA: TGTGCCATCAGTGATACGACAGTGCAGTACTTC

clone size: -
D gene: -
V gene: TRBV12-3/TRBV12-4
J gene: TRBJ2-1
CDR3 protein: CASSVGNEQFF
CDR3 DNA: TGTGCCAGCAGTGTCGGCAATGAGCAGTTCTTC

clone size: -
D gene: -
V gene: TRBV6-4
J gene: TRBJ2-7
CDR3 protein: CASIRHHRVAPYEQYF
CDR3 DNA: TGTGCCAGCATTCGGCACCACAGGGTTGCTCCCTACGAGCAGTACTTC

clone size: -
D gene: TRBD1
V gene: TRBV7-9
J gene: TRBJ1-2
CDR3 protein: CASSPTGGYGYTF
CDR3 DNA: TGTGCCAGCAGCCCCACAGGGGGCTATGGCTACACCTTC

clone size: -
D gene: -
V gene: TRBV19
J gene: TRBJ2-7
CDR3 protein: CASKGDTLYEQYF
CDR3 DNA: TGTGCCAGTAAAGGGGACACCCTCTACGAGCAGTACTTC

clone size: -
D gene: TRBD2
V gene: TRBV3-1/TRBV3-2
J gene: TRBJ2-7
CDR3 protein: CASSQGATSDSYEQYF
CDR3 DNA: TGTGCCAGCAGCCAAGGTGCAACTAGCGACTCCTACGAGCAGTACTTC

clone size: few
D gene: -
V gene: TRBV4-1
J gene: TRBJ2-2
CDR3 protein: CASSQLLTRRGELFF
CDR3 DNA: TGCGCCAGCAGCCAACTACTGACTAGGCGGGGGGAGCTGTTTTTT

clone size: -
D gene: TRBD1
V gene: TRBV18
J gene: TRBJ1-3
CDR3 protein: CASSPTPGQGLNTIYF
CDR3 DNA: TGTGCCAGCTCACCAACTCCGGGACAGGGGTTAAACACCATATATTTT

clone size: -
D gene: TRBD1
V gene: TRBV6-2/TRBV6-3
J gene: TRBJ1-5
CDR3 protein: CASSAKRTGEDQPQHF
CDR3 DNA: TGTGCCAGCAGTGCTAAAAGGACAGGGGAAGACCAGCCCCAGCATTTT

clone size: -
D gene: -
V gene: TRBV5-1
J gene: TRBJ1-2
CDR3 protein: CASRGEGSYTF
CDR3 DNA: TGCGCCAGCAGAGGAGAGGGAAGCTACACCTTC

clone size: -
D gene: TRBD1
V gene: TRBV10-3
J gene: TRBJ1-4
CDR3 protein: CAIRPTGDEKLFF
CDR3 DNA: TGTGCCATCCGCCCGACAGGGGACGAAAAACTGTTTTTT

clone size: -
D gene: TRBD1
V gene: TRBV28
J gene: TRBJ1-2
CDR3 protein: CASSAMKPGTGGGYTF
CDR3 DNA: TGTGCCAGCAGTGCAATGAAACCCGGGACAGGGGGCGGCTACACCTTC

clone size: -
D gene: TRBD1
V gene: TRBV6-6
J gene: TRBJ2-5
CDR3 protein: CASSYSNRGYETQYF
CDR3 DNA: TGTGCCAGCAGTTACTCGAACAGGGGATATGAGACCCAGTACTTC

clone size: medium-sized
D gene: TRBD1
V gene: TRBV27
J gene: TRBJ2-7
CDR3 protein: CASSYGQGADEQYF
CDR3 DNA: TGTGCCAGCAGTTACGGACAGGGGGCCGACGAGCAGTACTTC

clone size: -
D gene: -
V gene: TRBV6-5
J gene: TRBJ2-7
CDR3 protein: CASSLTGTYEQYF
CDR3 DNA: TGTGCCAGCAGTCTGACAGGTACCTACGAGCAGTACTTC

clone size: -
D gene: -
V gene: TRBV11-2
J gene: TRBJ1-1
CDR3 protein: CASSFGDTEAFF
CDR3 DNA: TGTGCCAGCAGCTTCGGGGACACTGAAGCTTTCTTT

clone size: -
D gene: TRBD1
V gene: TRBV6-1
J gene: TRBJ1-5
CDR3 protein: CASSDRGLNQPQHF
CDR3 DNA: TGTGCCAGCAGTGACAGGGGGTTAAATCAGCCCCAGCATTTT

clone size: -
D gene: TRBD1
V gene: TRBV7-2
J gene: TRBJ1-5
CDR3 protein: CASSLAPGGGNQPQHF
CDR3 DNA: TGTGCCAGCAGCTTAGCGCCAGGGGGTGGCAATCAGCCCCAGCATTTT

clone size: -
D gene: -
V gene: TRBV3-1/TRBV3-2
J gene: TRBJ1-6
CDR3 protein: CASSHRQDNSPLHF
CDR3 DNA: TGTGCCAGCAGCCACCGACAGGATAATTCACCCCTCCACTTT

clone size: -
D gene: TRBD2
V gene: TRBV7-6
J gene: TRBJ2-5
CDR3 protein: CASSLWSSGGLGETQYF
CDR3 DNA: TGTGCCAGCAGCTTATGGTCTAGCGGGGGTTTGGGAGAGACCCAGTACTTC

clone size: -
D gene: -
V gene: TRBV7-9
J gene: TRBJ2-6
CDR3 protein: CASSFLFGPTSGANVLTF
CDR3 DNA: TGTGCCAGCAGCTTCCTATTCGGTCCCACCTCTGGGGCCAACGTCCTGACTTTC